Listed here are 27 T cell receptor beta chains from one sample, sequenced in a study of low-dose radiotherapy and immunotherapy resistance in tumors. As for time point: after trial treatment. The sample's treatment: LDRT plus nivolumab, ipilimumab, low-dose cyclophosphamide and aspirin (RACIN trial). A constant-region primer paired with the V-primer adapter amplified TCRs over about 19 PCR cycles. TCRdb reprocessed the reads via MiXCR and lists one record per CDR3 protein. Of around 57,000 distinct CDR3 sequences in the sample, around 33% were seen once. Material: PBMCs, obtained after low-dose radiotherapy plus immunotherapy. These receptors were obtained from a male donor with rectosigmoid adenocarcinoma.

This clonotype was counted at least ten times. The V and J genes are TRBV19 and TRBJ2-5; D unclear. The length of the CDR3 is 13 residues. Germline V lookup: CDR1 LNHDA, CDR2 SQIVND (reference sequence). V was pared by 3 bases and J by 1 base, with 6 bases between. In nucleotides, the CDR3 is TGTGCCAGTAGTATGAGTAGCCAAGAGACCCAGTACTTC. The encoded protein is CASSMSSQETQYF.

This clonotype was seen repeatedly, ten times or more. The rearrangement uses TRBV3-1 and TRBJ2-3; D possibly corresponds to TRBD1 (6 bases). Trimming left V 0 bases short and J 12 bases short, with 16 bases between. There are 14 residues in the CDR3. The germline V gene encodes CDR1 LGHDT and CDR2 YNNKEL (reference sequence). CDR3 sequence: CASSQDRGTPHQYF. The CDR3 region has the DNA TGTGCCAGCAGCCAAGATAGGGGGACCCCACACCAGTATTTT.

This chain connects TRBV12-3 or TRBV12-4 to TRBJ1-5, with 12 bases that match TRBD1. The CDR3 contains 16 residues. V shed 3 bases, J shed 7 bases, and the junction held 7 bases outside the gene matches. The CDR3 nucleotides are TGTGCCAGCAGTTTTGGGACAGGGGGCTCGGAGCAGCCCCAGCATTTT. This encodes CASSFGTGGSEQPQHF.

This clonotype was found many times. V and J are TRBV5-6 and TRBJ1-1, with 7 bases that match TRBD1. The CDR3 totals 15 residues. The trim removed 0 bases at V and 3 bases at J, leaving 5 bases unmatched. The germline V gene has CDR1 SGHDT and CDR2 YYEEEE. The CDR3 sequence: CASSLGGQIYTEAFF. The CDR3 coding sequence is TGTGCCAGCAGCTTGGGGGGACAGATATACACTGAAGCTTTCTTT. The variable domain in full, with the rest retrieved from reference TRBV5-6 and TRBJ1-1, is DAGVTQSPTHLIKTRGQQVTLRCSPKSGHDTVSWYQQALGQGPQFIFQYYEEEERQRGNFPDRFSGHQFPNYSSELNVNALLLGDSALYLCASSLGGQIYTEAFFGQGTRLTVV.

The genes are TRBV19 and TRBJ2-7, with TRBD1 as a possible D gene (7 bases). The CDR3 covers 15 residues. Germline CDR1 is LNHDA and CDR2 is SQIVND (reference sequence). Trimming took 6 bases from V and 4 from J, leaving 19 bases between them. CDR3 DNA sequence: TGTGCCAGTAGCGCTACAGGGGACTTCCCTTACGAGCAGTACTTC. Translation: CASSATGDFPYEQYF.

This clonotype was detected ten times or more. V is TRBV7-2 and J is TRBJ2-7; D remains unclear. Germline CDR1 reads SGHTA; CDR2 reads FQGNSA. Trimming pared 6 bases from V and 0 bases from J, leaving 12 bases between. This CDR3 spans 14 amino acids. The chain's CDR3 is CASRFGRSSYEQYF. CDR3 in DNA: TGTGCCAGCAGGTTTGGACGGAGCTCCTACGAGCAGTACTTC. Based on the CDR3 plus reference TRBV7-2 and TRBJ2-7, the full variable domain is GAGVSQSPSNKVTEKGKDVELRCDPISGHTALYWYRQSLGQGLEFLIYFQGNSAPDKSGLPSDRFSAERTGGSVSTLTIQRTQQEDSAVYLCASRFGRSSYEQYFGPGTRLTVT.

This clonotype was found many times. The J gene is TRBJ2-1, the V gene TRBV10-3; D possibly corresponds to TRBD1 (5 bases). The ends were cut back, 7 bases at V and 3 bases at J, with 13 bases in the middle. Germline V gene lookup returns CDR1 ENHRY and CDR2 SYGVKD. The CDR3 runs 14 residues. The CDR3 sequence is CAIKRQGVYNEQFF. In DNA form, the CDR3 reads TGTGCCATCAAACGGCAGGGTGTCTACAATGAGCAGTTCTTC.

This clonotype was counted many times. V gene TRBV27 combines with J gene TRBJ2-3; 8 bases match TRBD1. The germline gives CDR1 MNHEY, CDR2 SMNVEV (reference sequence). This CDR3 has 15 residues. After removal of 5 bases from V and 1 base from J, the junction contained 5 bases not matched to a gene. The CDR3 nucleotides read TGTGCCAGCAGTCCAGACAGGGGAGGCACAGATACGCAGTATTTT. Residues: CASSPDRGGTDTQYF.

The chain uses TRBV28 and TRBJ1-6; D uncertain. Trimming took off 11 bases at V and 0 bases at J, with 11 bases between the two ends. CDR1 and CDR2 from the germline V gene are MDHEN and SYDVKM. This CDR3 region has 14 residues. CDR3 residues: CASRIGSYNSPLHF. The CDR3 DNA sequence: TGTGCCTCTCGGATAGGCTCCTATAATTCACCCCTCCACTTT.

V gene TRBV9 combines with J gene TRBJ2-7, with unresolved D. This CDR3 is built from 14 residues. Per the germline V gene, CDR1 is SGDLS and CDR2 is YYNGEE. Trimming took 0 bases from V and 0 from J, leaving 7 bases between them. CDR3 protein: CASSVGSSSYEQYF. In DNA form, the CDR3 reads TGTGCCAGCAGCGTAGGAAGTAGCTCCTACGAGCAGTACTTC.

The rearrangement uses TRBV11-2 and TRBJ2-5; a possible D gene is TRBD2 (5 bases). Germline CDR1 SGHAT, CDR2 FQNNGV. V lost 5 bases, J lost 4 bases, and 5 bases lay in between. The CDR3 loop spans 11 amino acids. The CDR3 protein is CASSGGETQYF. The CDR3, as DNA: TGTGCCAGCAGCGGAGGAGAGACCCAGTACTTC.

Many counts were recorded for this clonotype. This chain links TRBV6-2 or TRBV6-3 with TRBJ2-2; D not resolved. The CDR3 covers 13 residues. V was pared by 6 bases and J by 1 base, with 6 bases between. The germline gives CDR1 MNHEY, CDR2 SVGEGT. The CDR3 spells CASRGLNTGELFF. The CDR3 DNA is TGTGCCAGCAGGGGATTGAACACCGGGGAGCTGTTTTTT.

The J gene is TRBJ1-4, the V gene TRBV12-3 or TRBV12-4; no firm D call. The germline V and J ends were trimmed by 4 bases and 1 base, with 10 bases remaining between them. The CDR3 covers 15 residues. This CDR3 is CASSSRGRTNEKLFF. CDR3 nucleotides: TGTGCCAGCAGTTCCCGAGGGAGAACTAATGAAAAACTGTTTTTT.

This clonotype has ten or more counts. The genes are TRBV2 and TRBJ2-2; possibly TRBD1 or TRBD2 for D (6 bases each). V lost 8 bases and J lost 2, with 9 bases in between. This CDR3 is built from 13 residues. Germline CDR1 is SNHLY and CDR2 is FYNNEI. The CDR3 spells CASQGTNTGELFF. The CDR3 DNA sequence: TGTGCCAGCCAGGGGACTAACACCGGGGAGCTGTTTTTT. The complete variable domain, with remaining parts taken from reference TRBV2 and TRBJ2-2, reads EPEVTQTPSHQVTQMGQEVILRCVPISNHLYFYWYRQILGQKVEFLVSFYNNEISEKSEIFDDQFSVERPDGSNFTLKIRSTKLEDSAMYFCASQGTNTGELFFGEGSRLTVL.

The chain employs TRBV4-1 and TRBJ2-3; a possible D gene is TRBD2 (6 bases). Trimming took off 1 base at V and 0 bases at J, with 11 bases between the two ends. Germline V gene sequence: CDR1 MGHRA, CDR2 YSYEKL. The CDR3 contains 16 residues. The CDR3 sequence is CASSQVERVSTDTQYF. The DNA of the CDR3 is TGCGCCAGCAGCCAAGTAGAGCGGGTGAGCACAGATACGCAGTATTTT.

This chain uses TRBV7-2 with TRBJ1-3; 7 bases are shared with TRBD1. V shed 3 bases, J shed 0 bases, and the junction held 8 bases outside the gene matches. The CDR3 has 17 amino acids. In germline, CDR1 is SGHTA, CDR2 FQGNSA. Written as DNA, the CDR3 is TGTGCCAGCAGCTTTCGCCGACAGGGTGCCTCTGGAAACACCATATATTTT. Amino acid sequence: CASSFRRQGASGNTIYF. The full variable domain, rest sourced from reference TRBV7-2 and TRBJ1-3, is GAGVSQSPSNKVTEKGKDVELRCDPISGHTALYWYRQSLGQGLEFLIYFQGNSAPDKSGLPSDRFSAERTGGSVSTLTIQRTQQEDSAVYLCASSFRRQGASGNTIYFGEGSWLTVV.

This chain joins TRBV25-1 and TRBJ1-2, with D tentatively TRBD1 (6 bases). CDR1 and CDR2 from the germline V gene are MGHDK and SYGVNS. The CDR3 consists of 16 residues. V gave up 1 base and J gave up 12 bases, with 24 bases separating them. CDR3 nucleotide sequence: TGTGCCAGCAGTGAATGGACTGCAGCCACAGGGTTGGGCCACACCTTC. Encoded protein: CASSEWTAATGLGHTF.

V is TRBV25-1 and J is TRBJ2-3; TRBD2 might be the D (5 bases). The V end was cut by 4 bases, the J end by 0 bases, with 20 bases between. The CDR3 is 18 amino acids. Germline values: CDR1 MGHDK, CDR2 SYGVNS. This chain's CDR3 is CASSGGEGGTSSTDTQYF. CDR3 in DNA: TGTGCCAGCAGTGGGGGAGAGGGTGGTACCTCTAGCACAGATACGCAGTATTTT.

Concerning this clonotype itself: A read error may account for a junction end that differs from germline. V is TRBV13 and J is TRBJ2-1; D is unclear. The CDR3 is 15 amino acids. Germline V gene lookup returns CDR1 PRHDT and CDR2 FYEKMQ (reference sequence). The CDR3 DNA is TGTGCCACCAGCCGCAGGCAGACCTCCTACAATGAGCAGTTCTTC. It encodes CATSRRQTSYNEQFF.

This clonotype was seen many times. This chain joins TRBV6-4 and TRBJ2-1; 9 nucleotides agree with TRBD2. V dropped 3 bases and J dropped 0; count of bases not matched to a gene: 0. The germline CDR1 and CDR2 sequences are MRHNA and SNTAGT. CDR3 size: 15 residues. The CDR3: CASSEAGGSYNEQFF. The CDR3 coding sequence is TGTGCCAGCAGTGAAGCGGGGGGCTCCTACAATGAGCAGTTCTTC.

In regard to this clonotype: A single base is all that separates this from a far larger clone, so a read error is likely. This CDR3 is missing its conserved last phenylalanine or tryptophan, likely due to a read error. The gene calls are TRBV5-3 and TRBJ2-7; no clear D gene. TRBV5-3 is an ORF, with its function uncertain. The CDR3 is made up of 14 amino acids. The CDR3 loop reads CASSLNHLFREQYY. The CDR3 bases are TGTGCCAGCAGCTTAAATCATTTATTCCGGGAGCAGTACTAC.

This clonotype has ten or more counts. V gene TRBV5-1 combines with J gene TRBJ1-1, with TRBD1 matching over 10 bases. CDR1 and CDR2 (germline): SGHRS, YFSETQ. The CDR3 sequence is 13 residues long. V lost 0 bases and J lost 11; bases outside the gene matches: 4. The chain's CDR3 is CASSLVGTGDAFF. The CDR3 DNA follows: TGCGCCAGCAGCTTGGTGGGGACAGGGGACGCTTTCTTT.

The rearrangement links TRBV6-2 or TRBV6-3 to TRBJ2-7, with TRBD1 as a possible D gene (5 bases). Germline V gene lookup returns CDR1 MNHEY and CDR2 SVGEGT. The CDR3 runs 19 residues. V lost 0 bases, J lost 2 bases, and 23 bases lay in between. CDR3 sequence reads: CASSYSEAFDRSPPYEQYF. The CDR3 nucleotides read TGTGCCAGCAGTTACTCCGAGGCGTTCGACAGAAGCCCCCCCTACGAGCAGTACTTC.

This clonotype was seen more than once but under ten times. At one end, the junction sequence differs from germline, possibly due to a read error. This chain connects TRBV5-1 to TRBJ1-1; D gene uncertain. The CDR3 consists of 14 residues. CDR1 is SGHRS, CDR2 YFSETQ, per germline. The CDR3 sequence is CASRLAILNTEAFF. As DNA, the CDR3 is TGCGCCAGCAGATTGGCGATCCTGAACACTGAAGCTTTCTTT.

This clonotype has at least ten counts. V gene TRBV7-2 combines with J gene TRBJ2-5, with D unclear. Trimming took 1 base from V and 4 from J, leaving 7 bases between them. The CDR3 is 13 residues long. CDR1 and CDR2 (germline): SGHTA, FQGNSA. Here the CDR3 DNA reads TGTGCCAGCAGCTTAGGTCATCGAGAGACCCAGTACTTC. Translating gives CASSLGHRETQYF.

The rearrangement uses TRBV12-3 or TRBV12-4 and TRBJ2-2, with D uncertain. Deletions cut 2 bases from V and 7 bases from J, with 8 bases between. The CDR3 contains 13 residues. CDR3 DNA: TGTGCCAGCAGTTTATGGGGAAACGGGGAGCTGTTTTTT. Its protein product is CASSLWGNGELFF.

This clonotype counts as medium-sized (0.01 to 0.1%). The V gene is TRBV28, the J gene TRBJ1-1; 9 bases are a match to TRBD1. V trimming: 6 bases; J trimming: 0 bases; junction bases outside the gene matches: 5. The germline CDR1 and CDR2 sequences are MDHEN and SYDVKM. The CDR3 loop spans 15 amino acids. This CDR3 reads CASSLGQGLNTEAFF. CDR3 nucleotide sequence: TGTGCCAGCAGCCTCGGACAGGGGCTGAACACTGAAGCTTTCTTT.